Below are 30 T cell receptor beta chains sequenced from a single sample in a study of glioma-infiltrating T cells. Amplification of TCR alpha and beta CDR3 regions from RNA used iRepertoire nested multiplex PCR. TCRdb recomputed calls from the multiplex PCR reads with MiXCR, one row per CDR3 protein. The table records about 140,000 distinct CDR3 sequences, about two fifths of them present only once. The sequenced material came from glioma tissue, nonneoplastic brain tissue, or PBMCs (not recorded which). Receptors were obtained from a human donor with low-grade glioma or glioblastoma, undergoing nonglioma brain surgery, or in good health (not recorded which).

The rearrangement uses TRBV2 and TRBJ2-3, with no clear D. Between the trimmed V and J ends, which lost 4 bases and 4 bases, there was a span of 6 bases. The CDR3 has 12 amino acids. Germline CDR1 and CDR2: SNHLY and FYNNEI. DNA of the CDR3: TGTGCCAGCAGTGTCAGAGCAGATACGCAGTATTTT. This gives the protein CASSVRADTQYF.

This clonotype was seen ten or more times. The chain recombines TRBV20-1 with TRBJ2-7, with 7 bases matching TRBD1. Germline V gives CDR1 DFQATT, CDR2 SNEGSKA (reference sequence). The CDR3 runs 15 residues. Germline trimming cut 1 base from V and 3 bases from J; bases unmatched to any gene: 9. DNA for the CDR3: TGCAGTGCTAGAGCGGACACAGGGGCCCGCTACGAGCAGTACTTC. This gives the protein CSARADTGARYEQYF.

The chain combines TRBV27 with TRBJ1-2; D is undetermined. CDR1 and CDR2 (germline): MNHEY, SMNVEV (reference sequence). The CDR3 consists of 13 residues. Trimming took 4 bases from V and 5 from J, leaving 11 bases between them. The CDR3 loop reads CASSSQETYGYTF. The CDR3 nucleotides read TGTGCCAGCAGTTCGCAGGAGACATATGGCTACACCTTC.

The genes are TRBV30 and TRBJ2-5; unclear D gene. The better agreement between TRBJ2-3 and the DNA end casts doubt on the J call. Per the germline V gene, CDR1 is GTSNPN and CDR2 is SVGIG (reference sequence). The CDR3 totals 12 residues. The CDR3 DNA sequence: TGTGCCTGGAGTGTACGTAGGTATACGCAGTATTTT. Protein product: CAWSVRRYTQYF.

The chain carries TRBV7-3 and TRBJ2-3, with D unresolved. Germline CDR1 reads SGHTA; CDR2 reads FQGTGA. The CDR3 loop spans 13 amino acids. V lost 3 bases, J lost 0 bases, and 4 bases lay in between. The chain's CDR3 is CASSLISTDTQYF. The CDR3 DNA reads as TGTGCCAGCAGCTTGATAAGCACAGATACGCAGTATTTT. Looking up the rest from reference TRBV7-3 and TRBJ2-3 gives the full variable domain: GAGVSQTPSNKVTEKGKYVELRCDPISGHTALYWYRQSLGQGPEFLIYFQGTGAADDSGLPNDRFFAVRPEGSVSTLKIQRTERGDSAVYLCASSLISTDTQYFGPGTRLTVL.

This clonotype has just a few counts. CDR3 protein: CASALGSGSTDTQYF. CDR3 in DNA: TGTGCCAGCGCCTTGGGTAGCGGAAGCACAGATACGCAGTATTTT. This rearrangement joins TRBV6-1 to TRBJ2-3, with TRBD2 as a possible D gene (6 bases). The CDR3 extends over 15 amino acids. V lost 8 bases and J 0 bases, leaving 15 bases between the germline ends. The germline gives CDR1 MNHNS, CDR2 SASEGT.

This clonotype was observed a few times. This chain links TRBV28 with TRBJ2-2; 13 bases are a match to TRBD2. CDR1 is MDHEN, CDR2 SYDVKM, per germline. The CDR3 sequence is 16 residues long. Losses at the gene ends were 3 bases for V and 3 bases for J; bases not matched to a gene: 1. DNA of the CDR3: TGTGCCAGCAGTTTGGGACTAGCGGGATACACCGGGGAGCTGTTTTTT. Translated: CASSLGLAGYTGELFF. Variable domain in full (rest from reference TRBV28 and TRBJ2-2): DVKVTQSSRYLVKRTGEKVFLECVQDMDHENMFWYRQDPGLGLRLIYFSYDVKMKEKGDIPEGYSVSREKKERFSLILESASTNQTSMYLCASSLGLAGYTGELFFGEGSRLTVL.

Note on this clonotype: A read error may produce the germline difference seen at one junction end. The V call is TRBV20-1, the J call TRBJ1-1, with 7 bases matching TRBD1. The CDR3 length is 13 residues. In germline, CDR1 is DFQATT, CDR2 SNEGSKA (reference sequence). The CDR3 protein is CSAHTGVNTEASF. The CDR3 DNA follows: TGCAGTGCTCATACAGGGGTGAACACTGAAGCTTCCTTT.

There are many counts of this clonotype. The V and J genes are TRBV6-2 or TRBV6-3 and TRBJ1-5; D is undetermined. The CDR3 is 17 amino acids. V was shortened by 2 bases and J by 0 bases, with 14 bases between the two germline ends. Germline loops: CDR1 MNHEY, CDR2 SVGEGT. In nucleotides, the CDR3 is TGTGCCAGCAGTTACCCTACGGCGGACTATAGCAATCAGCCCCAGCATTTT. It encodes CASSYPTADYSNQPQHF.

The chain employs TRBV20-1 and TRBJ1-3; 7 bases are shared with TRBD1. J gave up 0 bases and V 0 bases, and 8 bases lay outside the gene matches. Germline CDR1 and CDR2: DFQATT and SNEGSKA (reference sequence). This CDR3 has 17 amino acids. The CDR3 DNA is TGCAGTGCTAGAGACGGGGGACAGTTGGACTCTGGAAACACCATATATTTT. The encoded protein is CSARDGGQLDSGNTIYF.

The rearrangement uses TRBV11-2 and TRBJ2-7, with 7 bases fitting TRBD2. Germline CDR1 and CDR2: SGHAT and FQNNGV. The V and J ends lost 4 bases and 2 bases, in that order; junction bases with no gene match: 2. The CDR3 sequence is 13 residues long. CDR3 sequence reads: CASSSSGPYEQYF. The DNA of the CDR3 is TGTGCCAGCAGCTCTAGCGGACCCTACGAGCAGTACTTC.

The chain has TRBV7-2 and TRBJ1-3; the match to TRBD1 covers 8 bases. The V gene's germline CDR1 is SGHTA and CDR2 FQGNSA. Unmatched junction bases numbered 4, after V lost 5 bases and J lost 4 bases. This CDR3 region has 14 residues. DNA for the CDR3: TGTGCCAGCAGCCTAACAGGGGGGGGAAACACCATATATTTT. It codes for CASSLTGGGNTIYF.

The table lists this clonotype with a few counts. The V call is TRBV24-1, the J call TRBJ2-3, with 8 bases that match TRBD1. V shed 7 bases, J shed 3 bases, and the junction held 2 bases outside the gene matches. Germline values: CDR1 KGHDR, CDR2 SFDVKD. The CDR3 is 13 residues long. CDR3 residues: CATSWTGTDTQYF. The CDR3 DNA is TGTGCCACCAGCTGGACAGGGACAGATACGCAGTATTTT.

Worth noting for this clonotype: The junction differs from germline at one of its ends, possibly a read error. The V gene is TRBV7-7, the J gene TRBJ1-4; no definite D call. The length of the CDR3 is 15 residues. Germline V gene sequence: CDR1 SSHAT, CDR2 FNYEAQ (reference sequence). CDR3 DNA: TGTGCTAGCAGCCCCGCGGCCGCAACTAATGAAAAACTGTTTTTT. It is translated as CASSPAAATNEKLFF.

This sequence joins TRBV7-9 and TRBJ2-7; possible D gene TRBD1, 5 bases. The CDR3 has 14 residues. Between the trimmed V and J ends, which lost 0 bases and 5 bases, there was a span of 11 bases. Germline V gene sequence: CDR1 SEHNR, CDR2 FQNEAQ (reference sequence). Here the CDR3 DNA reads TGTGCCAGCAGCTTAGCTGCAGGGCTCAACGAGCAGTACTTC. This translates into CASSLAAGLNEQYF.

The genes are TRBV4-1 and TRBJ1-5; maybe TRBD1 (5 bases). CDR1 MGHRA and CDR2 YSYEKL come from the germline V gene. Trimming left V 0 bases short and J 4 bases short, with 13 bases between. This CDR3 contains 16 residues. The DNA for the CDR3 is TGCGCCAGCAGCCAAGATGCGGCAGGGTTGAATCAGCCCCAGCATTTT. This encodes CASSQDAAGLNQPQHF.

The chain is built from TRBV6-1 and TRBJ2-7, with a weak D call TRBD2 (6 bases). The CDR3 has 15 residues. Trimming pared 4 bases from V and 3 bases from J, leaving 16 bases between. CDR1 and CDR2 from the germline V gene are MNHNS and SASEGT. The CDR3 coding sequence is TGTGCCAGCAGTGTATTCGGGACTGGTTACTACGAGCAGTACTTC. This sequence encodes CASSVFGTGYYEQYF.

This clonotype was counted between two and nine times. The chain joins TRBV6-2 or TRBV6-3 to TRBJ2-7; TRBD2 might be the D (6 bases). The CDR3 consists of 12 residues. Trimming left V 6 bases short and J 7 bases short, with 13 bases between. The V gene's germline CDR1 is MNHEY and CDR2 SVGEGT. CDR3 coding DNA: TGTGCCAGCAGCCGGGCGGGGAAGGAGCAGTACTTC. This encodes CASSRAGKEQYF.

This clonotype has a handful of counts. The genes are TRBV9 and TRBJ2-5, with D unclear. This CDR3 has 14 amino acids. Germline assignment: CDR1 SGDLS and CDR2 YYNGEE. The V and J ends lost 0 bases and 5 bases respectively, with 11 bases between them. CDR3 in DNA: TGTGCCAGCAGCGTAGATCCGACCGGTGAGACCCAGTACTTC. This translates into CASSVDPTGETQYF. Drawing the rest from reference TRBV9 and TRBJ2-5, the complete variable domain is DSGVTQTPKHLITATGQRVTLRCSPRSGDLSVYWYQQSLDQGLQFLIQYYNGEERAKGNILERFSAQQFPDLHSELNLSSLELGDSALYFCASSVDPTGETQYFGPGTRLLVL.

V usage is TRBV6-1 and J usage is TRBJ2-1, with D tentatively TRBD2 (6 bases). The V gene's germline CDR1 is MNHNS and CDR2 SASEGT. The CDR3 has 12 amino acids. V was clipped by 6 bases and J by 11 bases, with 14 bases between them. CDR3 sequence reads: CASSPTGVQQFF. The CDR3 coding sequence is TGTGCCAGCAGCCCCACGGGGGTCCAGCAGTTCTTC.

This clonotype occurred many times. This chain uses TRBV4-3 with TRBJ2-5; no clear D gene. This CDR3 has 13 residues. The germline V and J ends were trimmed by 4 bases and 4 bases, with 10 bases remaining between them. The germline V gene has CDR1 LGHNA and CDR2 YSLEER. The CDR3 coding sequence is TGCGCCAGCAGCCCCCAAACTACAGAGACCCAGTACTTC. This sequence encodes CASSPQTTETQYF.

V usage is TRBV12-3 or TRBV12-4 and J usage is TRBJ2-1; D is unresolved. The CDR3 runs to 12 residues. The V gene lost 5 bases and the J gene lost 6 bases, with 8 bases spanning the gap. CDR3 in DNA: TGTGCCAGCAGTCTGGTATCCAATGAGCAGTTCTTC. This gives the protein CASSLVSNEQFF.

The DNA of the CDR3 is TGTGCCAGCAATTATGACGGCTATGGCTACACCTTC. Translation gives CASNYDGYGYTF. J is TRBJ1-2 and V is TRBV2, with D unresolved. V was trimmed by 7 bases and J by 4 bases, leaving 10 bases between them. The germline V gene has CDR1 SNHLY and CDR2 FYNNEI. The CDR3 contains 12 residues.

J is TRBJ2-1 and V is TRBV6-2 or TRBV6-3, with a possible D match to TRBD2 (5 bases). Germline CDR1 and CDR2: MNHEY and SVGEGT. V was shortened by 0 bases and J by 5 bases, with 20 bases between the two germline ends. The CDR3 loop spans 18 amino acids. CDR3 residues: CASSYSNALQPRDNEQFF. The CDR3 nucleotides read TGTGCCAGCAGTTACTCGAACGCTTTACAGCCGAGGGACAATGAGCAGTTCTTC.

This clonotype occurred a few times. V gene TRBV12-3 or TRBV12-4 combines with J gene TRBJ2-2, with D perhaps matching TRBD1 (5 bases). This CDR3 region has 14 residues. V was clipped by 6 bases and J by 1 base, with 9 bases between them. CDR3 amino acids: CASSPTGNTGELFF. The CDR3 DNA is TGTGCCAGCAGCCCCACAGGGAACACCGGGGAGCTGTTTTTT.

The chain employs TRBV27 and TRBJ2-7, with D possibly being TRBD1 (5 bases). From germline, CDR1 is MNHEY and CDR2 SMNVEV (reference sequence). The CDR3 has 12 residues. The V and J ends lost 5 bases and 6 bases respectively, with 11 bases between them. This CDR3 is CASSGQGLEQYF. CDR3 bases: TGTGCCAGCAGTGGGCAGGGCCTCGAGCAGTACTTC.

This clonotype turned up a few times. This sequence joins TRBV6-6 and TRBJ2-7; tentatively, D is TRBD1 or TRBD2 (5 bases each). This CDR3 has 16 residues. Germline-derived CDR1 and CDR2 are MNHNY and SVGAGI (reference sequence). V was trimmed by 0 bases and J by 7 bases, leaving 19 bases between them. Written as DNA, the CDR3 is TGTGCCAGCAGTTACTCAGTCGGGACCGTAGCGCGGGAGCAGTACTTC. It translates to CASSYSVGTVAREQYF.

The chain carries TRBV19 and TRBJ2-5, with 7 bases identical to TRBD2. Germline V gene data show CDR1 as LNHDA and CDR2 as SQIVND (reference sequence). This CDR3 has 13 amino acids. V trimming: 3 bases; J trimming: 2 bases; junction bases outside the gene matches: 0. The CDR3 bases are TGTGCCAGTAGTATGGGACTACAAGAGACCCAGTACTTC. It encodes CASSMGLQETQYF.

The CDR3 loop reads CASGVAANEKLFF. The CDR3 DNA reads TGTGCCAGCGGGGTAGCAGCTAATGAAAAACTGTTTTTT. The chain recombines TRBV6-2 or TRBV6-3 with TRBJ1-4; the D is unclear. The V end was cut by 8 bases, the J end by 3 bases, with 10 bases between. The germline CDR1 and CDR2 sequences are MNHEY and SVGEGT. This CDR3 contains 13 residues.

This clonotype was recorded a few times. The chain is built from TRBV6-1 and TRBJ1-2; no reliable D call. Germline CDR1 is MNHNS and CDR2 is SASEGT. Trimming pared 3 bases from V and 6 bases from J, leaving 11 bases between. The CDR3 loop spans 13 amino acids. This chain's CDR3 is CASSDWHVNGYTF. In DNA form, the CDR3 reads TGTGCCAGCAGTGACTGGCACGTGAATGGCTACACCTTC.